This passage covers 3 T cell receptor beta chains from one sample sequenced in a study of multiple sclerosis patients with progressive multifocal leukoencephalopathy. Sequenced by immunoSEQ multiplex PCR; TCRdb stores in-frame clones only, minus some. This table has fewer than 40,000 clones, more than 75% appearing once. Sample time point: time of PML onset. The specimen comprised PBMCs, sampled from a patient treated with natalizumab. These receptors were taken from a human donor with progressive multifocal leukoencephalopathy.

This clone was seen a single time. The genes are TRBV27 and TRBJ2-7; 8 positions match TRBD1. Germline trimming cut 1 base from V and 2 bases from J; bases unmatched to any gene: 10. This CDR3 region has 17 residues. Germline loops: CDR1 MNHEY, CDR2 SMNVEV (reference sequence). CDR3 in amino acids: CASSLWPGDRGPYEQYF. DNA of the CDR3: TGTGCCAGCAGTTTATGGCCCGGCGACAGGGGACCCTACGAGCAGTACTTC.

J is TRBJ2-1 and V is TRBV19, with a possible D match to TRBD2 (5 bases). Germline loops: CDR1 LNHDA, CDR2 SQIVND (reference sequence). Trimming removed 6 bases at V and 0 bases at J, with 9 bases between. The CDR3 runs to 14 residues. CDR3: CASRAGGSYNEQFF. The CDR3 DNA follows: TGTGCCAGTAGGGCGGGCGGCTCCTACAATGAGCAGTTCTTC.

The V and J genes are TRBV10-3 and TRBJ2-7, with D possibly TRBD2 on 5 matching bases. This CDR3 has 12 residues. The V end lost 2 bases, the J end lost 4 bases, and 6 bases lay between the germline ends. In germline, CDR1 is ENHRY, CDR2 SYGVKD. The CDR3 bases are TGTGCCATCAGTGAGCGGGGATACGAGCAGTACTTC. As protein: CAISERGYEQYF.